This T cell receptor beta chain derives from a study of cytomegalovirus exposure and HLA in healthy donors. Study results and caveats: A reported reduction in N-insertions relative to the roughly 710-donor mean was seen in an Asian-associated ancestry cluster in a later analysis. In a later analysis, a missense DCLRE1C variant was linked to TCR beta V- and J-gene trimming. Some segments of the V type, notably TRBV6-2 and TRBV6-3, were excluded as indistinguishable.

On this clone: Antigen specificity is unknown.

CDR1 MGHDK and CDR2 SYGVNS come from the germline V gene. The CDR3 is 16 residues long. Trimming stripped 2 bases from V and 1 base from J, with 14 bases between. It was with 60 Vbeta and 13 Jbeta primers that the PCR ran. Produced via immunoSEQ multiplex PCR; TCRdb's table is partial and in-frame only. In the table there are under 85,000 clones, about 75% of which are singletons. This receptor was identified in a man younger than 35 in good health and CMV-seronegative. The sequenced material came from PBMCs. V and J are TRBV25-1 and TRBJ2-5; D possibly corresponds to TRBD2 (6 bases). The CDR3 loop reads CASSEGWGVSQETQYF. Written as DNA, the CDR3 is TGTGCCAGCAGTGAAGGGTGGGGGGTAAGCCAAGAGACCCAGTACTTC. Full variable domain (missing parts from reference TRBV25-1 and TRBJ2-5): EADIYQTPRYLVIGTGKKITLECSQTMGHDKMYWYQQDPGMELHLIHYSYGVNSTEKGDLSSESTVSRIRTEHFPLTLESARPSHTSQYLCASSEGWGVSQETQYFGPGTRLLVL.